One and the same sample provided the 3 T cell receptor beta chains below, sequenced in a study of blood T cell repertoires in COVID-19 (TCRdb year 2020). Library generation was performed with the immunoSEQ multiplex PCR assay. Drawn from immuneACCESS, this table holds only the in-frame rearrangements with V and J called that TCRdb kept. Clones are partly lost; checked studies trace under half to an unresolved V gene and leave the rest unexplained. This sample lists approximately 200,000 clones; about 86% were detected once. The leading ten clones occupy roughly 4.5% of the sample. The source material was PBMCs or T cells enriched from blood (not recorded which). These receptors came from a young woman who had been exposed to COVID-19.

The V gene is TRBV3-1 (or the pseudogene TRBV3-2), the J gene TRBJ2-4, with TRBD2 as a possible D gene (5 bases). Trimming pared 4 bases from V and 1 base from J, leaving 8 bases between. The CDR3 is 14 residues long. Per the germline V gene, CDR1 is LGHDT and CDR2 is YNNKEL (reference sequence). For the CDR3, the DNA is TGTGCCAGCAGCCCGGAGGAGGCCAAAAACATTCAGTACTTC. Translation: CASSPEEAKNIQYF.

V is TRBV10-3 and J is TRBJ2-7; D unresolved. V lost 6 bases and J lost 3, with 18 bases in between. CDR1 and CDR2 from the germline V gene are ENHRY and SYGVKD. There are 15 residues in the CDR3. The CDR3 spells CAISIARGALYEQYF. In nucleotides, the CDR3 is TGTGCCATCAGCATAGCCCGCGGAGCCCTCTACGAGCAGTACTTC.

The chain is built from TRBV9 and TRBJ2-1, with 10 positions matching TRBD1. The CDR3 spans 17 residues. Germline CDR1 is SGDLS and CDR2 is YYNGEE. The trim removed 3 bases at V and 8 bases at J, leaving 14 bases unmatched. The chain's CDR3 is CASSEPLDRGLGDEQFF. The CDR3 nucleotides are TGTGCCAGCAGCGAGCCCCTTGACAGGGGGCTCGGGGATGAGCAGTTCTTC. Full variable domain (rest looked up from reference TRBV9 and TRBJ2-1): DSGVTQTPKHLITATGQRVTLRCSPRSGDLSVYWYQQSLDQGLQFLIQYYNGEERAKGNILERFSAQQFPDLHSELNLSSLELGDSALYFCASSEPLDRGLGDEQFFGPGTRLTVL.